The rows below give T cell receptor beta chains drawn from one sample of a study of cytotoxic CD8 clonotypes in ibrutinib-treated CLL. Only in-frame clones appear in the TCRdb table, and some are missing; sequencing was by immunoSEQ multiplex PCR. The repertoire holds about 200,000 clones, with 75% to 80% as singletons. This specimen consisted of PBMCs, obtained after 12 months of ibrutinib treatment. These receptors all come from a human donor with chronic lymphocytic leukemia. Both conserved end residues are trimmed from each CDR3.

J | V | CDR3
TRBJ2-7 | TRBV7-8 | ASSQARLYYEQY
TRBJ2-2 | TRBV5-1 | ASSLMYTGELF
TRBJ2-1 | TRBV27 | ASSPSTGFRYNEQF
TRBJ2-1 | TRBV14 | ASSPGLAREQF
TRBJ2-7 | TRBV11-2 | ASSLGAGTGYEQY
TRBJ1-5 | TRBV11-2 | ASSFSTGRNQPQH
TRBJ1-2 | TRBV28 | ASSFRVADGYT
TRBJ2-1 | TRBV5-4 | ASRLQRSSYNEQF
TRBJ2-7 | TRBV6-5 | ASSYSAGYEQY
TRBJ1-3 | TRBV27 | ASSEGLSSGNTIY
TRBJ1-1 | TRBV7-2 | ASSLFLNTEAF
TRBJ1-1 | TRBV9 | ASSAGTEAF
TRBJ2-7 | TRBV14 | ASSQDLGGDKGGEQY
TRBJ2-3 | TRBV5-1 | ASSPGAGTSTDTQY
TRBJ1-1 | TRBV10-2 | ASSIDMVGATEAF
TRBJ2-7 | TRBV27 | ASSPGAYEQY
TRBJ2-3 | TRBV5-1 | ASSPARTSGNTDTQY
TRBJ2-5 | TRBV7-9 | ASSSGQGAQETQY
TRBJ2-1 | TRBV5-1 | ASSRLPDTPYNEQF
TRBJ2-7 | TRBV7-6 | ASSRGAGGLLAGGPNEQY
TRBJ1-2 | TRBV10-3 | AITGGYGYT
TRBJ1-2 | TRBV29-1 | SVSKGTNYGYT
TRBJ2-2 | TRBV7-3 | ASSPSGWGTGELF
TRBJ1-1 | TRBV18 | ASSPVLNTEAF
TRBJ2-5 | TRBV25-1 | ASSESGLAGDTQETQY
TRBJ2-4 | TRBV7-8 | ASSLAPGLAGTIQY
TRBJ2-7 | TRBV6-5 | ASSYRAGGSYEQY
TRBJ2-1 | TRBV27 | ASSLTGGGREQF
TRBJ2-5 | TRBV9 | ASSFTPDETQY
TRBJ2-4 | TRBV4-1 | ASSQGAVGNIQY
TRBJ2-7 | TRBV27 | ASSPRTGSEQY
TRBJ2-2 | TRBV2 | ASRASGGARGELF
TRBJ2-1 | TRBV19 | ASSLGLPNEQF
TRBJ2-3 | TRBV7-3 | ASSLSGPGADTQY